Ten or more counts support the clone carrying this TCR beta chain. Its antigen is undetermined. There were TCR beta CDR3 regions amplified from RNA transcripts. First-round RT-PCR of the TCR CDR3 relied on the HTBI primer set. TCRdb re-called the multiplex PCR reads with MiXCR, one entry per CDR3 protein. This table holds a few hundred thousand distinct CDR3 sequences, roughly 15% found once. Exclusions: uncontrolled infection, other autoimmune disease, pregnancy, lactation. Orbital computed tomography, thyroid ultrasound, serum thyroxine and TRAb, and clinical symptoms together informed the diagnoses. Unmatched junction bases numbered 5, after V lost 5 bases and J lost 4 bases. The CDR3 spans 14 residues. The germline gives CDR1 MNHEY, CDR2 SMNVEV (reference sequence). The source of the sample is a study of T cells in Graves' hyperthyroidism and ophthalmopathy. Study-level background: Once the initial diagnosis was made, peripheral blood was obtained before any treatment. Whole-study findings and limits: Among clonotypes expanded in thyroid above 0.001, most were also found in blood.

Source material: blood. The receptor's source is a woman aged 18-29 years with Graves' hyperthyroidism. V and J are TRBV27 and TRBJ2-3; 8 positions match TRBD1. The CDR3: CASSPSGGADTQYF. In nucleotides, the CDR3 is TGTGCCAGCAGTCCCTCAGGGGGCGCAGATACGCAGTATTTT.